Listed below are T cell receptor beta chains from one sample, sequenced in a study of T cells in localized non-small cell lung cancer. Produced via immunoSEQ multiplex PCR; TCRdb's table is partial and in-frame only. The table lists about 15,000 clones, 75% to 90% of them singletons. The starting material was peripheral blood, obtained before any cancer treatment. The source of these receptors is a woman aged 35 to 69 with stage I lung adenocarcinoma. Both conserved end residues are trimmed from each CDR3.

j_gene: TRBJ1-1
v_gene: TRBV28
CDR3aa: ASRRPSLVNTEAF

j_gene: TRBJ2-7
v_gene: TRBV5-6
CDR3aa: ASSPEGLKEQY

j_gene: TRBJ1-1
v_gene: TRBV4-1
CDR3aa: ASSQPSGRTGKHMNTEAF

j_gene: TRBJ1-1
v_gene: TRBV5-8
CDR3aa: ASSSDRGGTMNTEAF

j_gene: TRBJ1-5
v_gene: TRBV7-9
CDR3aa: ASSLDAGQGAPQH

j_gene: TRBJ2-1
v_gene: TRBV28
CDR3aa: ASGRGGSAPEQF

j_gene: TRBJ2-5
v_gene: TRBV6-5
CDR3aa: ASSYNAGETQY

j_gene: TRBJ2-7
v_gene: TRBV4-3
CDR3aa: ASSQDISRGQHEQY

j_gene: TRBJ1-1
v_gene: TRBV7-3
CDR3aa: ASSLLPGGTFNGEAF

j_gene: TRBJ2-2
v_gene: TRBV18
CDR3aa: ASSPDRAANTGELF

j_gene: TRBJ2-3
v_gene: TRBV29-1
CDR3aa: SEGGLATDTQY

j_gene: TRBJ1-4
v_gene: TRBV7-9
CDR3aa: ASSLETGINEKLF

j_gene: TRBJ1-4
v_gene: TRBV2
CDR3aa: ASSAGLGEKLF

j_gene: TRBJ1-2
v_gene: TRBV2
CDR3aa: ASRGIQYYGYT

j_gene: TRBJ2-2
v_gene: TRBV25-1
CDR3aa: ASSKDRGNTGELF

j_gene: TRBJ1-3
v_gene: TRBV5-1
CDR3aa: ASSLVGDGNTIY

j_gene: TRBJ2-7
v_gene: TRBV4-1
CDR3aa: ASSSRTEPYEQY

j_gene: TRBJ1-2
v_gene: TRBV5-6
CDR3aa: ASSLGRGGYGYT

j_gene: TRBJ2-3
v_gene: TRBV15
CDR3aa: ATSTVGGTQY

j_gene: TRBJ2-2
v_gene: TRBV19
CDR3aa: ASSIDPAGHRNTGELF

j_gene: TRBJ1-2
v_gene: TRBV5-6
CDR3aa: ASNRVNYGYT

j_gene: TRBJ1-6
v_gene: TRBV2
CDR3aa: ASSDGISSPLH

j_gene: TRBJ2-1
v_gene: TRBV6-5
CDR3aa: ASSYSSGGSYNEQF

j_gene: TRBJ1-2
v_gene: TRBV30
CDR3aa: AWSLNRALRYT

j_gene: TRBJ2-1
v_gene: TRBV19
CDR3aa: ASSRDRGYNEQF

j_gene: TRBJ1-2
v_gene: TRBV5-1
CDR3aa: ASKDPGTGYT

j_gene: TRBJ2-3
v_gene: TRBV7-3
CDR3aa: ASSPDRVGSAQY

j_gene: TRBJ2-1
v_gene: TRBV6-5
CDR3aa: ASSLARVSYNEQF

j_gene: TRBJ2-2
v_gene: TRBV6-6
CDR3aa: ASSYEGRTGELF

j_gene: TRBJ2-1
v_gene: TRBV11-2
CDR3aa: ASSIDTQNEQF

j_gene: TRBJ2-1
v_gene: TRBV21-1
CDR3aa: ASSRLRGDINHNEQF

j_gene: TRBJ2-7
v_gene: TRBV6-5
CDR3aa: ASRPTSYEQY

j_gene: TRBJ2-3
v_gene: TRBV29-1
CDR3aa: SVHSGRADTQY

j_gene: TRBJ2-7
v_gene: TRBV18
CDR3aa: ASSPPALGRYEQY

j_gene: TRBJ2-6
v_gene: TRBV9
CDR3aa: ASLTSFKQSRANVLT

j_gene: TRBJ1-2
v_gene: TRBV10-3
CDR3aa: AISERTGGGSSYGYT

j_gene: TRBJ2-3
v_gene: TRBV5-1
CDR3aa: ASSRGTGKGTDTQY

j_gene: TRBJ2-1
v_gene: TRBV19
CDR3aa: ASSIGSGQVFYEQF

j_gene: TRBJ2-3
v_gene: TRBV9
CDR3aa: ASSVVSGGSGGTQY

j_gene: TRBJ2-3
v_gene: TRBV7-2
CDR3aa: ASSHGLGNTQY

j_gene: TRBJ1-5
v_gene: TRBV7-9
CDR3aa: ASSSQGQPQH

j_gene: TRBJ2-3
v_gene: TRBV7-8
CDR3aa: ASSLGLAGGCTDTQY

j_gene: TRBJ2-3
v_gene: TRBV5-5
CDR3aa: ASSLASTPDGVPQY

j_gene: TRBJ1-2
v_gene: TRBV7-2
CDR3aa: ASSLRQDNYGYT

j_gene: TRBJ2-1
v_gene: TRBV9
CDR3aa: ASRDETGSSYNEQF

j_gene: TRBJ2-5
v_gene: TRBV6-5
CDR3aa: ASRLAGGEQETQY